A selection of T cell receptor beta chains follows, all from one sample in a study of T cells in Graves' hyperthyroidism and ophthalmopathy. A single record per CDR3 protein comes from TCRdb applying MiXCR to the multiplex PCR reads. The sample lists 550,000 to 600,000 distinct CDR3 sequences, over 15% occurring once. Sequencing was carried out using blood. Source of these receptors: a woman between 18 and 29 years old with Graves' hyperthyroidism. Both conserved end residues are part of each CDR3. D genes are given only for firm matches. Clone size is stated in some rows and not others, as once, few, many or a class when expanded.

d_call,v_call,j_call,clone_size,cdr3_length,cdr3_aa,cdr3_nt
TRBD2,TRBV4-1,TRBJ2-7,.,16,CASSHPGGGSSYEQYF,TGCGCCAGCAGCCACCCCGGGGGGGGATCCTCCTACGAGCAGTACTTC
TRBD1,TRBV27,TRBJ2-1,many,15,CASSFRGQPYNEQFF,TGTGCCAGCAGTTTTAGGGGACAGCCCTACAATGAGCAGTTCTTC
.,TRBV28,TRBJ2-1,many,15,CASSPMLPSYNEQFF,TGTGCCAGCAGCCCCATGCTCCCATCCTACAATGAGCAGTTCTTC
.,TRBV18,TRBJ2-3,.,18,CASSPRSQGPLRTDTQYF,TGTGCCAGCTCACCTCGAAGCCAGGGGCCCCTCCGCACAGATACGCAGTATTTT
TRBD1,TRBV6-1,TRBJ1-5,few,16,CASRRYGGQGNQPQHF,TGTGCCAGCAGGCGTTACGGTGGACAGGGTAATCAGCCCCAGCATTTT
.,TRBV18,TRBJ1-1,few,13,CASSQGMDTEAFF,TGTGCCAGCTCCCAAGGGATGGACACTGAAGCTTTCTTT
.,TRBV7-2,TRBJ2-3,many,14,CASSLGGRTDTQYF,TGTGCCAGCAGCTTAGGTGGTCGCACAGATACGCAGTATTTT
.,TRBV3-1,TRBJ2-7,.,15,CASSQDSASAGEQYF,TGTGCCAGCAGCCAAGACTCGGCTAGCGCGGGCGAGCAGTACTTC
.,TRBV24-1,TRBJ2-5,many,15,CATSDAPQGGETQYF,TGTGCCACCAGTGATGCGCCTCAGGGAGGAGAGACCCAATACTTC
.,TRBV12-3/TRBV12-4,TRBJ2-3,many,15,CASSLGGFSTDTQYF,TGTGCCAGCAGTCTGGGCGGATTTAGCACAGATACGCAGTATTTT
.,TRBV6-1,TRBJ2-1,.,14,CASSRPGQYNEQFF,TGTGCCAGCAGTCGCCCTGGGCAGTACAATGAGCAGTTCTTC
.,TRBV20-1,TRBJ1-2,few,13,CSARRARDYGYTF,TGCAGTGCTAGACGGGCCAGGGACTATGGCTACACCTTC
TRBD2,TRBV12-3/TRBV12-4,TRBJ2-1,many,18,CASSPGLARARAYNEQFF,TGTGCCAGCAGCCCGGGACTAGCGCGAGCCAGGGCCTACAATGAGCAGTTCTTC
TRBD1,TRBV12-3/TRBV12-4,TRBJ1-6,few,13,CASSVLRGPPLHF,TGTGCCAGCAGTGTCCTCAGGGGGCCACCCCTCCACTTT
.,TRBV20-1,TRBJ1-3,.,14,CSAGRSMSGNTIYF,TGCAGTGCTGGACGGAGCATGTCTGGAAACACCATATATTTT
.,TRBV20-1,TRBJ1-6,few,19,CSAREPRHPEGSYNSPLHF,TGCAGTGCTAGAGAGCCCCGGCACCCAGAGGGGTCCTATAATTCACCCCTCCACTTT
.,TRBV5-4,TRBJ2-3,few,15,CASSLRPYSTDTQYF,TGTGCCAGCAGCTTGCGGCCCTACAGCACAGATACGCAGTATTTT
.,TRBV12-3/TRBV12-4,TRBJ1-1,many,14,CASSLFQGNTEAFF,TGTGCCAGCAGTTTGTTCCAGGGCAACACTGAAGCTTTCTTT
.,TRBV20-1,TRBJ2-2,few,13,CSARVVGPGELFF,TGCAGTGCTAGAGTAGTGGGACCCGGGGAGCTGTTTTTT
.,TRBV12-3/TRBV12-4,TRBJ2-1,once,15,CASSLWEAVYNEQFF,TGTGCCAGCAGTTTGTGGGAGGCGGTCTACAATGAGCAGTTCTTC
.,TRBV6-1,TRBJ2-1,.,15,CASRGRGRTYNEQFF,TGTGCCAGCAGGGGAAGGGGACGGACCTACAATGAGCAGTTCTTC
.,TRBV29-1,TRBJ1-2,few,13,CSVEDQTEHGYTF,TGCAGCGTTGAAGATCAGACCGAGCATGGCTACACCTTC
.,TRBV12-3/TRBV12-4,TRBJ1-1,many,13,CASSLNSGVEAFF,TGTGCCAGCAGTCTAAATTCGGGGGTTGAAGCTTTCTTT
.,TRBV13,TRBJ1-1,.,16,CASDGRNSLRNTEAFF,TGTGCCAGCGACGGAAGGAACAGCCTCCGGAACACTGAAGCTTTCTTT
.,TRBV3-1,TRBJ2-4,few,13,CASSQELSRPQYF,TGTGCCAGCAGCCAAGAACTTTCCAGGCCACAGTACTTC
.,TRBV10-1,TRBJ2-7,.,14,CASNPGLRLGEQYF,TGCGCCAGCAATCCGGGACTTAGACTCGGCGAGCAGTACTTC
.,TRBV27,TRBJ1-1,few,15,CASIITEEMNTEAFF,TGTGCCAGCATTATCACTGAAGAAATGAACACTGAAGCTTTCTTT
.,TRBV6-1,TRBJ1-4,.,13,CATRSGGGEKLFF,TGTGCCACTCGTTCTGGGGGAGGTGAAAAACTATTTTTT
TRBD2,TRBV6-1,TRBJ2-3,few,15,CASGQLAGGRDTQYF,TGTGCCAGCGGCCAACTAGCGGGGGGGCGGGATACGCAGTATTTT
.,TRBV27,TRBJ2-2,.,13,CASKVTLTGELFF,TGTGCCAGCAAAGTGACACTCACCGGGGAGCTGTTTTTT
TRBD2,TRBV24-1,TRBJ2-1,many,18,CATSDSRAGGLVYNEQFF,TGTGCCACCAGTGATTCACGAGCGGGGGGGCTGGTTTACAATGAGCAGTTCTTC
.,TRBV28,TRBJ1-1,many,13,CASSFILNTEAFF,TGTGCCAGCAGTTTCATTTTAAACACTGAAGCTTTCTTT
.,TRBV9,TRBJ2-5,few,15,CASSVGLATQETQYF,TGTGCCAGCAGCGTTGGGTTGGCGACTCAAGAGACCCAGTACTTC
.,TRBV14,TRBJ2-1,.,15,CASSQGLGGYNEQFF,TGTGCCAGCAGCCAAGGCCTAGGGGGGTACAATGAGCAGTTCTTC
TRBD2,TRBV28,TRBJ2-5,many,15,CASIGMGLAEETQYF,TGTGCCAGCATAGGTATGGGACTAGCGGAAGAGACCCAGTACTTC
.,TRBV28,TRBJ1-2,many,13,CASSLARDYGYTF,TGTGCCAGCAGTTTAGCCCGGGATTATGGCTACACCTTC